These 12 T cell receptor beta chains were sequenced from one sample in a study of response to subunit inactivated influenza vaccine (dated by TCRdb to the late 2010s). Per the publication, the time point label means: approximately 40 days after influenza vaccine administration. Library prep was done by RT-PCR. This sample was sequenced with an Illumina HiSeq 2500. TCRdb reanalyzed the raw reads on its own, using fastp at Q25 for trimming and MiXCR for clone calling, and kept in-frame beta chains. CDR3 protein sequences are deduplicated, and each keeps its most common genes and DNA. Within this sample are some 160,000 distinct CDR3 sequences, with under 13% of them counted one time only. Roughly 12% of the sample is in the top ten clones. This specimen was non-naive T cells sorted from PBMCs, taken 45 days after vaccination. Taken with the paper, the label for cell subset or site translates to: memory T cell fraction. The receptor set was obtained from a man between 45 and 60 years old who received an inactivated influenza vaccine. Donor details come from another sample of the same person, matched by shared clones.

This rearrangement joins TRBV7-2 to TRBJ2-3; 12 nucleotides agree with TRBD2. Germline CDR1 is SGHTA and CDR2 is FQGNSA. J gave up 3 bases and V 6 bases, and 4 bases lay outside the gene matches. CDR3 length equals 15 residues. This CDR3 reads CASRRLAGATDTQYF. DNA of the CDR3: TGTGCCAGCAGGAGACTAGCGGGGGCGACAGATACGCAGTATTTT.

DNA for the CDR3: TGTGCCAGCAGTAAGGGACAGTCGGATAGGTACTTC. As protein: CASSKGQSDRYF. The J gene is TRBJ2-7, the V gene TRBV6-6; the match to TRBD1 covers 7 bases. Per the germline V gene, CDR1 is MNHNY and CDR2 is SVGAGI (reference sequence). The CDR3 contains 12 residues. After removal of 5 bases from V and 12 bases from J, the junction contained 10 bases not matched to a gene.

The V gene is TRBV7-2, the J gene TRBJ1-3; D uncertain. The CDR3 spans 14 residues. The ends were cut back, 2 bases at V and 6 bases at J, with 11 bases in the middle. The germline gives CDR1 SGHTA, CDR2 FQGNSA. This CDR3 reads CASSLSSNENTIYF. CDR3 DNA sequence: TGTGCCAGCAGCTTATCAAGCAACGAAAACACCATATATTTT.

The gene calls are TRBV7-9 and TRBJ2-1; TRBD2 matches at 10 bases. Looked up from germline, CDR1 is SEHNR and CDR2 is FQNEAQ (reference sequence). V shed 1 base and J 10 bases; nucleotides not matched to a gene: 10. The CDR3 has 16 residues. The CDR3 DNA is TGTGCCAGCAGCTTAGATCTAGCGGGGGCACGCCAGGAGCAGTTCTTC. Its protein product is CASSLDLAGARQEQFF.

This clonotype showed up just a few times. The chain couples TRBV28 to TRBJ2-2, with TRBD2 matching over 8 bases. The CDR3 totals 18 residues. With 0 bases clipped from V and 6 bases from J, the junction kept 12 bases outside the gene matches. CDR1 MDHEN and CDR2 SYDVKM come from the germline V gene. The CDR3 nucleotides read TGTGCCAGCAGTTTATGGGCTAGCGGGCCCCTGGGGGCCGGGGAGCTGTTTTTT. This translates into CASSLWASGPLGAGELFF.

The V gene is TRBV7-2, the J gene TRBJ2-5; weak D call: TRBD2 (7 bases). Germline V gene lookup returns CDR1 SGHTA and CDR2 FQGNSA. The length of the CDR3 is 14 residues. Trimming cost V 2 bases and J 6 bases, with 13 bases left between them. CDR3 bases: TGTGCCAGCAGCTTAAACGGGGGGCGAAAGACCCAGTACTTC. It is translated as CASSLNGGRKTQYF.

The table lists this clonotype with a few counts. The genes are TRBV5-1 and TRBJ1-5; 9 positions agree with TRBD1. The CDR3 length is 15 residues. The germline CDR1 and CDR2 sequences are SGHRS and YFSETQ. Germline trimming cut 3 bases from V and 1 base from J; bases unmatched to any gene: 2. CDR3 sequence (DNA): TGCGCCAGCAGCTACAGGGGGCTGAGCAATCAGCCCCAGCATTTT. Translated: CASSYRGLSNQPQHF.

This clonotype showed up just a few times. The chain recombines TRBV6-2 or TRBV6-3 with TRBJ2-7; D is unresolved. The ends were cut back, 0 bases at V and 4 bases at J, with 7 bases in the middle. Germline V lookup: CDR1 MNHEY, CDR2 SVGEGT. CDR3 length equals 13 residues. The CDR3 nucleotides read TGTGCCAGCAGTTACTCTTCCCGATACGAGCAGTACTTC. Protein product: CASSYSSRYEQYF.

This clonotype was seen more than once but under ten times. The chain is built from TRBV12-3 or TRBV12-4 and TRBJ1-1, with 10 bases lining up with TRBD1. The CDR3 loop spans 16 amino acids. With V trimmed by 6 bases and J by 5 bases, 12 bases remained unmatched. CDR3 sequence: CASRKGQGRGWTEAFF. Here the CDR3 DNA reads TGTGCCAGCAGGAAGGGACAGGGGAGAGGGTGGACTGAAGCTTTCTTT.

This clonotype has just a few counts. This sequence joins TRBV7-6 and TRBJ2-3; D not certain. V was trimmed by 5 bases and J by 5 bases, leaving 11 bases between them. CDR3 length equals 13 residues. Looked up from germline, CDR1 is SGHVS and CDR2 is FNYEAQ. The CDR3 reads CASSKRPGDTQYF. The CDR3 DNA is TGTGCCAGCAGCAAACGACCCGGAGATACGCAGTATTTT.

This clonotype was observed a handful of times. This chain uses TRBV4-2 with TRBJ2-7; TRBD1 aligns across 10 bases. V shed 2 bases and J 7 bases; nucleotides not matched to a gene: 11. The CDR3 consists of 16 residues. CDR1 LGHNA and CDR2 YNFKEQ come from the germline V gene. DNA of the CDR3: TGTGCCAGCAGCCAACGGGGACAGGGGATGACGGGAGAGCAGTACTTC. It codes for CASSQRGQGMTGEQYF.

Comments on this clonotype: Just one base apart from a much larger clone, this may be a read error. The chain uses TRBV4-2 and TRBJ2-5, with TRBD2 matching 9 bases. The CDR3 is 15 residues long. Germline assignment: CDR1 LGHNA and CDR2 YNFKEQ. V trimming: 1 base; J trimming: 6 bases; junction bases outside the gene matches: 6. The CDR3 reads CASSQGSSGEKTQYF. The CDR3 DNA reads TGTGCCAGCAGCCAAGGTTCTAGCGGGGAGAAGACCCAGTACTTC.